This T cell receptor beta chain derives from a study of T cell changes during pregnancy in multiple sclerosis. The CDR3 is made up of 14 amino acids. Germline V gene data show CDR1 as LNHNV and CDR2 as YYDKDF (reference sequence). Trimming took 2 bases from V and 3 from J; bases not matched to a gene: 0. The data were produced by immunoSEQ multiplex PCR, yet TCRdb's version contains in-frame clones alone and is incomplete. The sample consists of 38,000 or so clones, 92% of them appearing once. V and J are TRBV15 and TRBJ2-2, with 7 bases matching TRBD1. Sequenced here: CD8+ T cells from peripheral blood mononuclear cells, sampled in the first trimester of pregnancy. The sequence was obtained from a female donor with multiple sclerosis, enrolled in a pregnancy study. Written as DNA, the CDR3 is TGTGCCACCAGCAGACAGGGGGACACCGGGGAGCTGTTTTTT. Its protein product is CATSRQGDTGELFF. Filled out from reference TRBV15 and TRBJ2-2, the complete variable domain reads DAMVIQNPRYQVTQFGKPVTLSCSQTLNHNVMYWYQQKSSQAPKLLFHYYDKDFNNEADTPDNFQSRRPNTSFCFLDIRSPGLGDTAMYLCATSRQGDTGELFFGEGSRLTVL.